The 8 T cell receptor beta chains reported below all come from one sample, sequenced in a study of T cell responses to AZD1222 COVID-19 vaccine. Clones were read by immunoSEQ multiplex PCR, and TCRdb kept only the in-frame ones, dropping some. This table holds about 110,000 clones, around 87% found once. This specimen consisted of peripheral blood, obtained 28 days after the second AZD1222 dose. The source of these receptors is an adult who received the AZD1222 COVID-19 vaccine.

V usage is TRBV2 and J usage is TRBJ2-1, with 10 bases matching TRBD1. Trimming cost V 6 bases and J 4 bases; bases outside gene matches: 3. The germline V gene encodes CDR1 SNHLY and CDR2 FYNNEI. The CDR3 sequence is 14 residues long. This CDR3 is CASRDRGRYNEQFF. The CDR3 coding sequence is TGTGCCAGCAGGGACAGGGGGAGGTACAATGAGCAGTTCTTC.

There are a few counts of this clone. V gene TRBV27 combines with J gene TRBJ1-5, with D hard to call. V dropped 0 bases and J dropped 14 bases, with 17 bases sitting between them. From germline, CDR1 is MNHEY and CDR2 SMNVEV (reference sequence). This CDR3 spans 14 amino acids. CDR3 coding DNA: TGTGCCAGCAGTTTATCTCAAGGGATAGGGTGGGAGCATTTT. Protein product: CASSLSQGIGWEHF.

This chain uses TRBV30 with TRBJ1-2; D is undetermined. Germline CDR1 is GTSNPN and CDR2 is SVGIG (reference sequence). The CDR3 has 11 residues. V lost 0 bases to trimming and J lost 7 bases, with 6 bases between them. The CDR3 region is CAWSVSSGYTF. CDR3 coding DNA: TGTGCCTGGAGTGTCTCATCTGGCTACACCTTC.

The gene calls are TRBV7-2 and TRBJ2-7; 9 bases are shared with TRBD2. This CDR3 comprises 13 residues. The germline CDR1 and CDR2 sequences are SGHTA and FQGNSA. V was pared by 6 bases and J by 6 bases, with 6 bases of the junction left unmatched. CDR3 sequence: CASSPGLATEQYF. The CDR3 coding sequence is TGTGCCAGCAGTCCTGGACTAGCGACCGAGCAGTACTTC.

The chain is built from TRBV19 and TRBJ2-7; 7 bases fit TRBD1. The ends lost 5 bases at V and 3 bases at J; junction bases unmatched: 7. The CDR3 runs 14 residues. Germline assignment: CDR1 LNHDA and CDR2 SQIVND (reference sequence). As DNA, the CDR3 is TGTGCCAGTAGTTTCAACAGGGGCGGCTACGAGCAGTACTTC. This sequence encodes CASSFNRGGYEQYF.

The V gene is TRBV6-8, the J gene TRBJ2-5, with 9 bases that match TRBD1. V gave up 6 bases and J gave up 4 bases; unmatched junction bases: 3. The CDR3 runs to 13 residues. The germline gives CDR1 MNHGY, CDR2 SAAAGT. This CDR3 reads CASRGQGRETQYF. DNA for the CDR3: TGTGCCAGCAGGGGACAGGGACGAGAGACCCAGTACTTC.

With regard to this clone: Other DNA sequences in this specimen translate into the identical CDR3. The chain employs TRBV9 and TRBJ2-1; D is possibly TRBD2 (5 bases). The CDR3 has 14 amino acids. The V end was cut by 2 bases, the J end by 1 base, with 7 bases between. Germline-derived CDR1 and CDR2 are SGDLS and YYNGEE. The CDR3, as DNA: TGTGCCAGCAGCGTCAGCGGTTCCTACAATGAGCAGTTCTTC. This sequence encodes CASSVSGSYNEQFF.

V is TRBV7-3 and J is TRBJ1-1; the D gene is possibly TRBD1 (6 bases). The CDR3 is 16 amino acids. Germline assignment: CDR1 SGHTA and CDR2 FQGTGA. V shed 2 bases and J shed 1 base, with 14 bases lying between them. In DNA, the CDR3 is TGTGCCAGCAGCTTACTGGGGGCGTCTGGGAACACTGAAGCTTTCTTT. It yields the protein CASSLLGASGNTEAFF.